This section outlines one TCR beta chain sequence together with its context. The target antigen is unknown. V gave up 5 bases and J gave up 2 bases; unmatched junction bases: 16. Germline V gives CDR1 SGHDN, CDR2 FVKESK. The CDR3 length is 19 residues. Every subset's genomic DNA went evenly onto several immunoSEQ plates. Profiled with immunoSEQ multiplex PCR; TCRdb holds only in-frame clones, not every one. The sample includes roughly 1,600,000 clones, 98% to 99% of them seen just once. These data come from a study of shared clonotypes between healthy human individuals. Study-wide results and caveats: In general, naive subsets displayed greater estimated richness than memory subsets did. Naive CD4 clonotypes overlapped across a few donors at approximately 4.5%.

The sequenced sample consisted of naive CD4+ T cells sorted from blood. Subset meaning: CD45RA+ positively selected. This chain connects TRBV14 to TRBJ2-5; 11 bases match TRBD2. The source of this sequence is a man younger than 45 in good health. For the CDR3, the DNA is TGTGCCAGCAGCTCGAGGGCACTAGCGGGAGATGGGGGGCAAGAGACCCAGTACTTC. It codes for CASSSRALAGDGGQETQYF.